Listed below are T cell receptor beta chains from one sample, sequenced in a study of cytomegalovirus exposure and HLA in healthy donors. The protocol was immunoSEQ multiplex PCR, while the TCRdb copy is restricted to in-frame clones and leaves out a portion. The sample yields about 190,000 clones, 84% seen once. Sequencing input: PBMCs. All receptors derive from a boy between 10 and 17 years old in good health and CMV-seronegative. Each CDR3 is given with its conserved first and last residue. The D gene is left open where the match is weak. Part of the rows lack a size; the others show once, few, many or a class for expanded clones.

TGTGCCAGCAGCTTAGTTTATCCGGATGAGCAGTTCTTC CASSLVYPDEQFF NA TRBJ2-1 NA TRBV11-2
TGTGCCACCCAGGGTCTTGAAAACTATGGCTACACCTTC CATQGLENYGYTF few TRBJ1-2 NA TRBV19
TGTGCCAGCACCACGGGAGGGTTGCCTGAAGCTTTCTTT CASTTGGLPEAFF NA TRBJ1-1 NA TRBV6-5
TGTGCCAGCGGGGTGGACAACCCCAATCAGCCCCAGCATTTT CASGVDNPNQPQHF NA TRBJ1-5 NA TRBV2
TGTGCCAGCAGCCCAGGATACAATGAGCAGTTCTTC CASSPGYNEQFF NA TRBJ2-1 NA TRBV11-2
TGCAGCGTTGAGAACAGGGGCGACTATGGCTACACCTTC CSVENRGDYGYTF few TRBJ1-2 TRBD1 TRBV29-1
TGTGCCAGCAGTTACTCCGGTCTCTATGGCTACACCTTC CASSYSGLYGYTF NA TRBJ1-2 NA TRBV6-5
TGTGCCAGCAGCTCACCCCGGACAGGGGGGAACACTGAAGCTTTCTTT CASSSPRTGGNTEAFF NA TRBJ1-1 TRBD1 TRBV11-2
TGCGCCAGCAGCCGATCACCGGCGAGCGGTAGGACAGATACGCAGTATTTT CASSRSPASGRTDTQYF once TRBJ2-3 NA TRBV4-3
TGTGCCAGCAGCTCTACAGTTAGCAATCAGCCCCAGCATTTT CASSSTVSNQPQHF NA TRBJ1-5 NA TRBV28
TGCAGCGTTGAACCTGGGCGGGAAGGCTACACCTTC CSVEPGREGYTF NA TRBJ1-2 NA TRBV29-1
TGTGCCAGCTCACCACCAGCGGTGACTGAAGCTTTCTTT CASSPPAVTEAFF NA TRBJ1-1 NA TRBV18
TGTGCCAGCCCCCGGGGCAGGGGGTTGGACACTGAAGCTTTCTTT CASPRGRGLDTEAFF NA TRBJ1-1 TRBD1 TRBV2
TGTGCCAGTAGGGCCGGGACAGGGAGAACTGAAGCTTTCTTT CASRAGTGRTEAFF once TRBJ1-1 TRBD1 TRBV19
TGCAGCGTTACCGGTCCCCCCTACGAGCAGTACTTC CSVTGPPYEQYF NA TRBJ2-7 NA TRBV29-1
TGCAGCGCAATGGGACAGGGCGCTGAAGCTTTCTTT CSAMGQGAEAFF NA TRBJ1-1 TRBD1 TRBV29-1
TGTGCCAGCAGCTACGCGGGGACAGGGATCGGCTACACCTTC CASSYAGTGIGYTF NA TRBJ1-2 TRBD1 TRBV27
TGTGCCATCAGGTCTCCGGGACTAGCGGGAGAGAGCACCTACGAGCAGTACTTC CAIRSPGLAGESTYEQYF NA TRBJ2-7 TRBD2 TRBV10-3
TGTGCCAGCAGCGTAGCTAAAGTGGGGGGGGCCGAGACTGAAGCTTTCTTT CASSVAKVGGAETEAFF NA TRBJ1-1 NA TRBV9
TGTGCCAGCAGCACCGGGACAGGAAATGAAAAACTGTTTTTT CASSTGTGNEKLFF few TRBJ1-4 TRBD1 TRBV6-5
TGTGCCAGCAGTTTGCGGGGGCTGAGCTATGGCTACACCTTC CASSLRGLSYGYTF NA TRBJ1-2 NA TRBV28
TGTGCCAGCAGTATCGCGGCAGACAATGAGCAGTTCTTC CASSIAADNEQFF NA TRBJ2-1 NA TRBV6-5
TGTGCCAGCAGCTCCCCCAAGGCGGGGGGGCTCCTCACCGAGCAGTTCTTC CASSSPKAGGLLTEQFF once TRBJ2-1 TRBD2 TRBV11-2
TGCGCCAGCAGCCAGGGGCTGATTGGGTACGAGCAGTACTTC CASSQGLIGYEQYF NA TRBJ2-7 NA TRBV4-1
TGTGCCAGCAGTTACTCGAGGGGGAATCAGCCCCAGCATTTT CASSYSRGNQPQHF NA TRBJ1-5 NA TRBV6-5
TGTGCCAGCAGCTCTGGGGCCCAGGATACGCAGTATTTT CASSSGAQDTQYF NA TRBJ2-3 NA TRBV5-4
TGTGCCACCAGCGGCGGTGTCGCCACTGAAGCTTTCTTT CATSGGVATEAFF once TRBJ1-1 NA TRBV15
TGTGCCAGCAGTTTATGGCGACAGGGATTACTGTTTTTT CASSLWRQGLLFF NA TRBJ1-4 TRBD1 TRBV27
TGCAGCGTTGATCGGGCACAGGTCTCCTACAATGAGCAGTTCTTC CSVDRAQVSYNEQFF NA TRBJ2-1 NA TRBV29-1
TGTGCCAGCAGTTTAAAACTAAGGGACACTAACACTGAAGCTTTCTTT CASSLKLRDTNTEAFF NA TRBJ1-1 NA TRBV27
TGTGCCAGCAGTCCCCCGACAGGGTTCAGCACAGATACGCAGTATTTT CASSPPTGFSTDTQYF NA TRBJ2-3 TRBD1 TRBV28
TGTGCCAGCAGCCAAACCGGGACAGGCCAATCCCCCTTCTTT CASSQTGTGQSPFF NA TRBJ1-1 TRBD1 TRBV14
TGTGCCTGGAGGGCTCTGGCGGGTTCACCCCTCCACTTT CAWRALAGSPLHF NA TRBJ1-6 NA TRBV30
TGTGCCAGCAGTTCTCAGTCCGTCTACGAGCAGTACTTC CASSSQSVYEQYF NA TRBJ2-7 NA TRBV28
TGTGCCAGCAGCGTAGGGGGAGGGACCTACGAGCAGTACTTC CASSVGGGTYEQYF NA TRBJ2-7 TRBD2 TRBV9
TGCGCCAGCAGGGCACAGGGAATGAACACTGAAGCTTTCTTT CASRAQGMNTEAFF NA TRBJ1-1 NA TRBV5-1
TGCGCCAGCAGCTTAGGGGGCCCAGAGACCCAGTACTTC CASSLGGPETQYF NA TRBJ2-5 TRBD1 TRBV5-1
TGTGCCAGCAGTTCCCCCACATCCGGGAATGAAAAACTGTTTTTT CASSSPTSGNEKLFF few TRBJ1-4 NA TRBV6-5
TGTGCCAGCAAAACCCTGAAGTCAGGTGGGGCCAACGTCCTGACTTTC CASKTLKSGGANVLTF NA TRBJ2-6 NA TRBV27
TGTGCCAGCAGTTTGGGCGGGATGAGCACTGAAGCTTTCTTT CASSLGGMSTEAFF once TRBJ1-1 NA TRBV28
TGTGCTAGCAGCTTGACCAGCGGAACCTACAATGAGCAGTTCTTC CASSLTSGTYNEQFF NA TRBJ2-1 NA TRBV7-7
TGTGCCAGCAGGGGCGGGGGGACTAGCGGGAGATACACCGGGGAGCTGTTTTTT CASRGGGTSGRYTGELFF NA TRBJ2-2 TRBD2 TRBV7-3
TGTGCCAGCAGCGTAGAGACAGGTACCTACGAGCAGTACTTC CASSVETGTYEQYF few TRBJ2-7 NA TRBV2